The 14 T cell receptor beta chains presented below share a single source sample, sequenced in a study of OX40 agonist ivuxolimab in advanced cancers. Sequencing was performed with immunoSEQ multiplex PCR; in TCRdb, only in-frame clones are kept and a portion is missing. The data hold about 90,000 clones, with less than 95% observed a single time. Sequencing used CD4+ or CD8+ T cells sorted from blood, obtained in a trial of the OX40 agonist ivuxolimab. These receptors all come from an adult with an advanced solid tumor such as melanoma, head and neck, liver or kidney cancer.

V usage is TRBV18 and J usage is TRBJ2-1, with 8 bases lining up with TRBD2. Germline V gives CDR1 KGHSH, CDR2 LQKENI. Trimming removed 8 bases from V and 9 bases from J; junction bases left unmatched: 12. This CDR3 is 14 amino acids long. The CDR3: CASTSGAGGGEQFF. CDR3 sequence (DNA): TGTGCCAGCACTTCAGGCGCGGGAGGAGGTGAGCAGTTCTTC.

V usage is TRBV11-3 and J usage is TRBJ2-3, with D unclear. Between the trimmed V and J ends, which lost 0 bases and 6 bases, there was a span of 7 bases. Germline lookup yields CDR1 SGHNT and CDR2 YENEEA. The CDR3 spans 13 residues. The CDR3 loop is CASSLESGDTQYF. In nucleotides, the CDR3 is TGTGCCAGCAGCTTAGAATCCGGGGATACGCAGTATTTT.

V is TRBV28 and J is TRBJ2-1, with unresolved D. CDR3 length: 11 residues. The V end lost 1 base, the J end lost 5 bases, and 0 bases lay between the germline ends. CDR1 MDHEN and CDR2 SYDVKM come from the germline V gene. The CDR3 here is CASSLYNEQFF. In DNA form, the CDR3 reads TGTGCCAGCAGTTTATACAATGAGCAGTTCTTC.

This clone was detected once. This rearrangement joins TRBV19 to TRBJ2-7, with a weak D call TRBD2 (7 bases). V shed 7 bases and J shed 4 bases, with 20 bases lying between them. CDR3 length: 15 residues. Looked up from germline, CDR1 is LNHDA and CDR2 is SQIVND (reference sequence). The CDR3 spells CASTISGGGAYEQYF. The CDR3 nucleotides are TGTGCCAGTACCATAAGTGGAGGGGGGGCTTACGAGCAGTACTTC.

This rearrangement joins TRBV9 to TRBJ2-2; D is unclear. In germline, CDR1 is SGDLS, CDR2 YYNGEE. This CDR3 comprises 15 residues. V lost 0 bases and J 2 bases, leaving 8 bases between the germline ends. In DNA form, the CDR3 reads TGTGCCAGCAGCGTAGGGGTCCTCAACACCGGGGAGCTGTTTTTT. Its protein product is CASSVGVLNTGELFF.

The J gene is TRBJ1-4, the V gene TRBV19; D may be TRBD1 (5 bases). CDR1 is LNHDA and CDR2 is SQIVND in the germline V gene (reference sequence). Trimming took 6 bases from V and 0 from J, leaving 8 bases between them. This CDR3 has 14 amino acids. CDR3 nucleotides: TGTGCCAGTAGATCGGGGGCAACTAATGAAAAACTGTTTTTT. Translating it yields CASRSGATNEKLFF.

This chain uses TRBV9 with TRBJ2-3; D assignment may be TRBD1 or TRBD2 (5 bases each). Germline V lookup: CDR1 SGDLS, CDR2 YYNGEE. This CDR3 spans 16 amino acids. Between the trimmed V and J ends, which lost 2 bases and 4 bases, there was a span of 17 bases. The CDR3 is CASSVNTGTTADTQYF. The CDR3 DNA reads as TGTGCCAGCAGCGTCAACACCGGGACGACGGCAGATACGCAGTATTTT.

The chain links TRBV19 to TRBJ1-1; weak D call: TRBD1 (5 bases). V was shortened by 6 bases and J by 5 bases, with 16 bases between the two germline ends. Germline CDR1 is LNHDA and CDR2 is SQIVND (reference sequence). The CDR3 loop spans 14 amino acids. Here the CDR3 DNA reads TGTGCCAGTAGATCCTCCGGGGGGAGTACTGAAGCTTTCTTT. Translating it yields CASRSSGGSTEAFF.

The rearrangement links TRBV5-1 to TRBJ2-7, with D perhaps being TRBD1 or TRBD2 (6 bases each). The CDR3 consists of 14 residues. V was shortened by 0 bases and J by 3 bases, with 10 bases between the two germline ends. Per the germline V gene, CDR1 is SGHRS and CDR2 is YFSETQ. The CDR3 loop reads CASSLGRGVYEQYF. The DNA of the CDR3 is TGCGCCAGCAGCTTGGGAAGGGGGGTCTACGAGCAGTACTTC.

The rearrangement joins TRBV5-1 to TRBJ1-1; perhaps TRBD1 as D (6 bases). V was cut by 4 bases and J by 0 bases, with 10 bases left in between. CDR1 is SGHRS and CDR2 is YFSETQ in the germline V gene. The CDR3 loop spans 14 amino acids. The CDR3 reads CASSADRLNTEAFF. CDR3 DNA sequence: TGCGCCAGCAGCGCGGACAGACTGAACACTGAAGCTTTCTTT.

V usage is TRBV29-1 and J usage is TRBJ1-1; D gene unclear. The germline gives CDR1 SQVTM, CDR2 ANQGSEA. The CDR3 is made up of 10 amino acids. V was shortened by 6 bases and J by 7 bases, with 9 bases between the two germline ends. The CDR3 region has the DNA TGCAGCGTAAAGGAGAATGAAGCTTTCTTT. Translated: CSVKENEAFF.

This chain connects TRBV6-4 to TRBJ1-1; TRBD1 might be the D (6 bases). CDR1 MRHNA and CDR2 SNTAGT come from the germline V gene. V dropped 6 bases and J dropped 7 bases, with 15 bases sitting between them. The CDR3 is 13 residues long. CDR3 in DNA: TGTGCCAGCAGCAGGGAAGGGGGAAATGAAGCTTTCTTT. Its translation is CASSREGGNEAFF.

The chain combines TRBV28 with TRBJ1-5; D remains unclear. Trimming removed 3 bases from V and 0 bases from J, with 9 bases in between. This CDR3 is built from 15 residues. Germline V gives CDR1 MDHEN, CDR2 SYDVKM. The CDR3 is CASSFQDNSNQPQHF. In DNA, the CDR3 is TGTGCCAGCAGTTTCCAGGATAATAGCAATCAGCCCCAGCATTTT.

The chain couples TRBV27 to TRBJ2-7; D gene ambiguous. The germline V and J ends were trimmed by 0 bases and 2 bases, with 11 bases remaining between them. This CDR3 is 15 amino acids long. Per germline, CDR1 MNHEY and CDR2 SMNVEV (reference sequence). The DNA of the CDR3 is TGTGCCAGCAGTTTATCGGTACCTCCGACCTACGAGCAGTACTTC. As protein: CASSLSVPPTYEQYF.